This passage covers 3 T cell receptor beta chains from one sample sequenced in a study of blood T cell repertoires in COVID-19. The assay was immunoSEQ multiplex PCR, and TCRdb's table has in-frame clones only and misses some. This sample has approximately 270,000 clones, with approximately 86% found just once. Source material: peripheral blood. Receptors originate from a man aged 40-55 years with active or convalescent COVID-19.

V and J are TRBV6-5 and TRBJ1-4, with no clear D. This CDR3 has 14 amino acids. V lost 5 bases, J lost 13 bases, and 20 bases lay in between. Germline V gives CDR1 MNHEY, CDR2 SVGAGI. CDR3 residues: CASSQLGTVGGLFF. In DNA form, the CDR3 reads TGTGCCAGCAGTCAACTCGGCACGGTTGGAGGACTGTTTTTT.

The CDR3 loop is CASSLRQANQPQHF. The CDR3 bases are TGTGCCAGCAGCTTGCGGCAGGCTAATCAGCCCCAGCATTTT. The rearrangement joins TRBV5-6 to TRBJ1-5; no clear D gene. V lost 1 base to trimming and J lost 4 bases, with 9 bases between them. The germline V gene encodes CDR1 SGHDT and CDR2 YYEEEE. This CDR3 has 14 residues. Using reference TRBV5-6 and TRBJ1-5 for the parts outside the CDR3, the full variable domain is DAGVTQSPTHLIKTRGQQVTLRCSPKSGHDTVSWYQQALGQGPQFIFQYYEEEERQRGNFPDRFSGHQFPNYSSELNVNALLLGDSALYLCASSLRQANQPQHFGDGTRLSIL.

The chain joins TRBV10-3 to TRBJ2-1, with TRBD2 matching over 13 bases. CDR3 size: 17 residues. With 3 bases clipped from V and 4 bases from J, the junction kept 6 bases outside the gene matches. Germline loops: CDR1 ENHRY, CDR2 SYGVKD. The DNA of the CDR3 is TGTGCCATCAGTGACGCCGGGACTAGCGGGAATTACAATGAGCAGTTCTTC. Translation gives CAISDAGTSGNYNEQFF.